Below are 27 T cell receptor beta chains sequenced from a single sample in a study of blood T cell repertoires in COVID-19. The repertoire was sequenced with immunoSEQ multiplex PCR; TCRdb's copy has only in-frame clones and lacks some. Here the sample spans 300,000 to 400,000 clones, roughly 88% being singletons. Sequenced material: peripheral blood. These receptors were collected from a woman aged 25-40 years with COVID-19, enrolled during active disease.

This rearrangement joins TRBV10-3 to TRBJ1-1; TRBD1 is a possible D gene (6 bases). The germline V and J ends were trimmed by 7 bases and 1 base, with 13 bases remaining between them. CDR3 length: 14 residues. Germline values: CDR1 ENHRY, CDR2 SYGVKD. The CDR3 loop reads CAITKTTGNTEAFF. The CDR3 DNA reads TGTGCCATCACCAAGACGACAGGGAACACTGAAGCTTTCTTT.

The chain couples TRBV5-1 to TRBJ2-5; TRBD2 aligns across 7 bases. This CDR3 contains 16 residues. CDR1 is SGHRS, CDR2 YFSETQ, per germline. V lost 2 bases to trimming and J lost 2 bases; unmatched junction nucleotides: 9. Here the CDR3 DNA reads TGCGCCAGCAGCTTAGGGGTAGCGGGTGTTCAAGAGACCCAGTACTTC. Translated: CASSLGVAGVQETQYF.

The chain combines TRBV19 with TRBJ2-5; D is ambiguous. The ends were cut back, 4 bases at V and 5 bases at J, with 14 bases in the middle. The CDR3 has 14 amino acids. Germline V gene sequence: CDR1 LNHDA, CDR2 SQIVND (reference sequence). CDR3 loop: CASSTRHNLETQYF. CDR3 in DNA: TGTGCCAGTAGTACCCGACACAACCTGGAGACCCAGTACTTC.

The genes are TRBV6-5 and TRBJ1-1; no firm D call. Looked up from germline, CDR1 is MNHEY and CDR2 is SVGAGI. V was cut by 6 bases and J by 1 base, with 9 bases left in between. The CDR3 consists of 13 residues. CDR3 in DNA: TGTGCCAGCAGGCTTCGGGAGAACACTGAAGCTTTCTTT. As protein: CASRLRENTEAFF.

V and J are TRBV7-9 and TRBJ2-7, with 9 bases fitting TRBD2. The germline V gene encodes CDR1 SEHNR and CDR2 FQNEAQ (reference sequence). Trimming took 8 bases from V and 0 from J; bases not matched to a gene: 8. The CDR3 loop spans 15 amino acids. The CDR3 spells CASGLALGASYEQYF. The CDR3 nucleotides read TGTGCCAGCGGACTAGCGTTAGGAGCCTCCTACGAGCAGTACTTC.

The CDR3 region is CSASLSVRQETQYF. In DNA, the CDR3 is TGCAGTGCTAGTCTCTCAGTTCGCCAAGAGACCCAGTACTTC. This rearrangement joins TRBV20-1 to TRBJ2-5; D is unresolved. There are 14 residues in the CDR3. The germline V gene has CDR1 DFQATT and CDR2 SNEGSKA (reference sequence). V lost 3 bases to trimming and J lost 1 base, with 12 bases between them.

V gene TRBV6-5 combines with J gene TRBJ2-7, with 11 positions matching TRBD1. The CDR3 sequence is 16 residues long. V shed 2 bases, J shed 7 bases, and the junction held 10 bases outside the gene matches. Germline CDR1 MNHEY, CDR2 SVGAGI. CDR3 sequence: CASSYQAGTGGEEQYF. The CDR3 DNA reads as TGTGCCAGCAGTTACCAAGCCGGGACAGGGGGTGAGGAGCAGTACTTC.

V and J are TRBV30 and TRBJ2-3, with 11 bases identical to TRBD2. Germline CDR1 is GTSNPN and CDR2 is SVGIG (reference sequence). The length of the CDR3 is 20 residues. The ends lost 0 bases at V and 2 bases at J; junction bases unmatched: 16. DNA for the CDR3: TGTGCCTGGAGTGTAGTCCGCTTCACCGGGACTAGCGGCATCACAGATACGCAGTATTTT. This translates into CAWSVVRFTGTSGITDTQYF.

The chain joins TRBV6-5 to TRBJ2-7, with D tentatively TRBD1 (5 bases). Germline V gene lookup returns CDR1 MNHEY and CDR2 SVGAGI. The CDR3 has 12 amino acids. Deletions cut 6 bases from V and 6 bases from J, with 12 bases between. CDR3 bases: TGTGCCAGCAGAAAAGGGGATCGCGAGCAGTACTTC. Translation gives CASRKGDREQYF.

CDR3 nucleotides: TGCGCCAGCAGCCAAGGGGGTAGCGGGAGCACCGGGGAGCTGTTTTTT. Translated, it gives CASSQGGSGSTGELFF. The chain uses TRBV4-1 and TRBJ2-2, with 9 bases matching TRBD2. Germline trimming cut 1 base from V and 4 bases from J; bases unmatched to any gene: 4. CDR1 and CDR2 from the germline V gene are MGHRA and YSYEKL. The CDR3 has 16 residues.

The CDR3 loop reads CAIFRGGDGVNYGYTF. For the CDR3, the DNA is TGTGCCATCTTTCGTGGGGGCGACGGGGTGAACTATGGCTACACCTTC. V gene TRBV3-1 (or the pseudogene TRBV3-2) combines with J gene TRBJ1-2; D might be TRBD1 (6 bases). Looked up from germline, CDR1 is LGHDT and CDR2 is YNNKEL (reference sequence). Trimming cost V 10 bases and J 2 bases, with 23 bases left between them. The CDR3 totals 16 residues.

This clone was picked up one time. The J gene is TRBJ1-2, the V gene TRBV28, with TRBD1 identical over 11 bases. CDR1 and CDR2 from the germline V gene are MDHEN and SYDVKM. V dropped 6 bases and J dropped 7; count of bases not matched to a gene: 13. The CDR3 runs 16 residues. CDR3 in DNA: TGTGCCAGCAGGCTATCCGCAGGACAGGGGGCGGGTGGCTACACCTTC. The encoded protein is CASRLSAGQGAGGYTF.

This chain uses TRBV27 with TRBJ2-1; 9 bases are shared with TRBD2. The germline V gene encodes CDR1 MNHEY and CDR2 SMNVEV (reference sequence). This CDR3 comprises 15 residues. The J segment lost 3 bases and the V segment lost 5 bases, leaving 5 bases of the junction unmatched. Here the CDR3 DNA reads TGTGCCAGCAGTCCGACTAGCGGATACTACAATGAGCAGTTCTTC. It is translated as CASSPTSGYYNEQFF.

This sequence joins TRBV28 and TRBJ1-1; D remains ambiguous. The CDR3 sequence is 13 residues long. V was pared by 1 base and J by 6 bases, with 9 bases between. Germline V gives CDR1 MDHEN, CDR2 SYDVKM. The CDR3 sequence is CASSLLRAAEAFF. CDR3 DNA: TGTGCCAGCAGTTTATTGAGGGCAGCTGAAGCTTTCTTT.

This clone was observed a handful of times. The chain recombines TRBV18 with TRBJ1-6, with TRBD1 identical over 9 bases. From germline, CDR1 is KGHSH and CDR2 LQKENI. The length of the CDR3 is 19 residues. With V trimmed by 5 bases and J by 4 bases, 15 bases remained unmatched. CDR3 amino acids: CASSTGQGSPNNYNSPLHF. The CDR3 DNA reads TGTGCCAGCTCAACCGGACAGGGGTCGCCTAATAATTATAATTCACCCCTCCACTTT. Full variable domain (outside the CDR3, taken from reference TRBV18 and TRBJ1-6): NAGVMQNPRHLVRRRGQEARLRCSPMKGHSHVYWYRQLPEEGLKFMVYLQKENIIDESGMPKERFSAEFPKEGPSILRIQQVVRGDSAAYFCASSTGQGSPNNYNSPLHFGNGTRLTVT.

The chain is built from TRBV7-9 and TRBJ1-2; 8 nucleotides match TRBD1. This CDR3 region has 13 residues. Germline assignment: CDR1 SEHNR and CDR2 FQNEAQ (reference sequence). V was clipped by 6 bases and J by 5 bases; unmatched bases: 5. CDR3 in amino acids: CASSQGQVYGYTF. CDR3 coding DNA: TGTGCCAGCAGTCAGGGACAGGTATATGGCTACACCTTC.

The rearrangement links TRBV6-2 or TRBV6-3 to TRBJ1-1; D is perhaps TRBD1 (5 bases). The V gene lost 5 bases and the J gene lost 8 bases, with 12 bases spanning the gap. Per germline, CDR1 MNHEY and CDR2 SVGEGT. The CDR3 is 12 residues long. The CDR3 protein is CASSRGHPEAFF. The DNA of the CDR3 is TGTGCCAGCAGTCGAGGACACCCCGAAGCTTTCTTT.

J is TRBJ2-7 and V is TRBV7-9, with 7 bases matching TRBD1. CDR3 length equals 15 residues. J gave up 0 bases and V 7 bases, and 9 bases lay outside the gene matches. Germline-derived CDR1 and CDR2 are SEHNR and FQNEAQ (reference sequence). In DNA, the CDR3 is TGTGCCAGCACCCCACAAGGGACAGTCTCCTACGAGCAGTACTTC. Translation: CASTPQGTVSYEQYF.

The chain couples TRBV28 to TRBJ1-1, with 7 bases lining up with TRBD1. The CDR3 consists of 16 residues. Germline-derived CDR1 and CDR2 are MDHEN and SYDVKM. V was pared by 2 bases and J by 3 bases, with 9 bases of the junction left unmatched. This CDR3 reads CASSLRGGRGYTEAFF. CDR3 coding DNA: TGTGCCAGCAGTTTAAGAGGGGGCCGGGGATACACTGAAGCTTTCTTT.

This chain uses TRBV5-1 with TRBJ2-7; TRBD2 is a possible D gene (7 bases). In germline, CDR1 is SGHRS, CDR2 YFSETQ. The CDR3 sequence is 13 residues long. Deletions cut 0 bases from V and 5 bases from J, with 9 bases between. The CDR3 sequence: CASSLVGGHEQYF. The CDR3 DNA is TGCGCCAGCAGCTTGGTCGGGGGGCACGAGCAGTACTTC.

The chain employs TRBV2 and TRBJ1-5, with 9 bases aligning to TRBD1. Per the germline V gene, CDR1 is SNHLY and CDR2 is FYNNEI. CDR3 length equals 15 residues. V shed 6 bases, J shed 4 bases, and the junction held 7 bases outside the gene matches. The DNA for the CDR3 is TGTGCCAGCAGACTACAGGGGGCCAGGAATCAGCCCCAGCATTTT. The encoded protein is CASRLQGARNQPQHF.

The V and J genes are TRBV29-1 and TRBJ2-3, with D possibly matching TRBD1 (5 bases). Germline CDR1 is SQVTM and CDR2 is ANQGSEA. With 6 bases removed from V and 3 bases from J, the gap between germline ends came to 13 bases. This CDR3 is 13 amino acids long. The CDR3: CSVETELTDTQYF. CDR3 nucleotide sequence: TGCAGCGTGGAGACAGAGCTTACAGATACGCAGTATTTT.

The CDR3 reads CASSLAGTGGNSPLHF. Here the CDR3 DNA reads TGTGCCAGCAGCTTGGCCGGGACAGGGGGTAATTCACCCCTCCACTTT. The V call is TRBV5-6, the J call TRBJ1-6; TRBD1 matches at 11 bases. V shed 0 bases and J 6 bases; nucleotides not matched to a gene: 2. Germline CDR1 reads SGHDT; CDR2 reads YYEEEE. This CDR3 spans 16 amino acids.

With respect to this clone: The same CDR3 can be traced to other DNA sequences in this sample. V usage is TRBV6-5 and J usage is TRBJ1-2; D remains ambiguous. Germline loops: CDR1 MNHEY, CDR2 SVGAGI. The CDR3 is 11 amino acids. Trimming stripped 6 bases from V and 5 bases from J, with 7 bases between. CDR3 region: CASSPSYGYTF. The CDR3 coding sequence is TGTGCCAGCAGCCCCTCGTATGGCTACACCTTC.

The rearrangement joins TRBV6-6 to TRBJ2-7; D perhaps matches TRBD1 (5 bases). The CDR3 consists of 13 residues. Germline CDR1 MNHNY, CDR2 SVGAGI (reference sequence). The V and J ends lost 2 bases and 3 bases respectively, with 8 bases between them. This chain's CDR3 is CASSYEDIYEQYF. DNA for the CDR3: TGTGCCAGCAGTTACGAGGACATCTACGAGCAGTACTTC.

The gene calls are TRBV7-9 and TRBJ2-7; 9 bases fit TRBD1. V was pared by 4 bases and J by 3 bases, with 4 bases of the junction left unmatched. This CDR3 comprises 14 residues. The germline CDR1 and CDR2 sequences are SEHNR and FQNEAQ (reference sequence). CDR3 sequence reads: CASSSGTGNYEQYF. CDR3 DNA sequence: TGTGCCAGCAGCTCCGGGACAGGGAACTACGAGCAGTACTTC.

The V gene is TRBV4-2, the J gene TRBJ2-3, with a possible D match to TRBD2 (6 bases). The CDR3 is 16 amino acids. The V gene lost 1 base and the J gene lost 0 bases, with 11 bases spanning the gap. CDR1 is LGHNA, CDR2 YNFKEQ, per germline. DNA of the CDR3: TGTGCCAGCAGCCAAGTTCAGCGGGTGAGCACAGATACGCAGTATTTT. Encoded protein: CASSQVQRVSTDTQYF.